This T cell receptor beta chain was captured in a study of T-cell reconstitution after alpha-beta-depleted transplantation in children. The CDR3 is made up of 10 amino acids. The germline gives CDR1 SQVTM, CDR2 ANQGSEA. V was clipped by 3 bases and J by 6 bases, with 3 bases between them. Preparation of the TCRbeta library used unique molecular identifiers. TCRdb ran MiXCR on the PCR reads and lists one entry per CDR3 protein. The table shows more than 550,000 distinct CDR3 sequences, with approximately 10% occurring only once. V gene TRBV29-1 combines with J gene TRBJ2-1; unclear D gene. The material was PBMCs from the stem cell graft donor, obtained from the stem cell graft. This receptor was taken from a human donor who donated a stem cell graft to a child with acute myeloid leukemia. CDR3 in amino acids: CSVEINEQFF. The CDR3 nucleotides are TGCAGCGTTGAGATCAATGAGCAGTTCTTC.